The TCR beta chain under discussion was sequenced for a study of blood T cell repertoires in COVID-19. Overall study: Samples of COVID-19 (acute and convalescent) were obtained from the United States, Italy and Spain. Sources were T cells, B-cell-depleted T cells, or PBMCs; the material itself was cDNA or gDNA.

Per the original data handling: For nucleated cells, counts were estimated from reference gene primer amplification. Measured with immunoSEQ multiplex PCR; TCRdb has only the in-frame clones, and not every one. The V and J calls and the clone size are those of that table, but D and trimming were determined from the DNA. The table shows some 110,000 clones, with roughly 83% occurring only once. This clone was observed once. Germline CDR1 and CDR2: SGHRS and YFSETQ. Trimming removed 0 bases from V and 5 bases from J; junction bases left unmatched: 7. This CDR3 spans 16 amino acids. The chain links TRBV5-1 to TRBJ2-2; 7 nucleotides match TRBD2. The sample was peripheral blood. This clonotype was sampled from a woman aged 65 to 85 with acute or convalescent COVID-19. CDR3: CASSLETGGNTGELFF. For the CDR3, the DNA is TGCGCCAGCAGCTTGGAAACGGGGGGAAATACCGGGGAGCTGTTTTTT.